A selection of T cell receptor beta chains follows, all from one sample in a study of OX40 agonist ivuxolimab in advanced cancers. Sequencing used immunoSEQ multiplex PCR; TCRdb keeps in-frame clones, though not all of them. The sample lists tens of thousands of clones, 80% to 95% seen once, with around 1.1% in the top ten. This specimen was CD4+ or CD8+ T cells sorted from blood, taken in a trial of the OX40 agonist ivuxolimab. All receptors come from an adult with an advanced solid tumor such as melanoma, head and neck, liver or kidney cancer. Each CDR3 is given with its conserved first and last residue. The D gene is left open where the match is weak. The listing skips clone size in some rows; elsewhere it reads once, few, many or a size class.

-	-	TRBV5-1	TRBJ1-4	CASSSGFVQEKLFF	TGCGCCAGCAGCTCGGGCTTCGTACAGGAAAAACTGTTTTTT
TRBD2	-	TRBV5-4	TRBJ2-1	CASSLGLAGLGYEQFF	TGTGCCAGCAGCTTGGGACTAGCGGGATTGGGGTATGAGCAGTTCTTC
TRBD1	-	TRBV30	TRBJ2-7	CAWRVGDRAYF	TGTGCCTGGAGAGTTGGGGACAGGGCGTACTTC
TRBD1	once	TRBV28	TRBJ1-6	CASSRTGPKSPLHF	TGTGCCAGCAGTCGGACAGGGCCCAAAAGTCCCCTCCACTTT
TRBD1	-	TRBV2	TRBJ1-6	CASRGTGQGASPLHF	TGTGCCAGCAGGGGGACAGGCCAGGGAGCTTCACCCCTCCACTTT
TRBD2	-	TRBV2	TRBJ2-3	CASSDLTSGSPDTQYF	TGTGCCAGCAGTGACTTAACTAGCGGGAGCCCAGATACGCAGTATTTT
-	-	TRBV6-1	TRBJ2-7	CASSGSGYHSYEQYF	TGTGCCAGCAGTGGGAGCGGTTACCACTCCTACGAGCAGTACTTC
-	-	TRBV7-2	TRBJ1-6	CASSTSTPSPLHF	TGTGCCAGCAGCACCTCGACCCCTTCACCCCTCCACTTT
-	-	TRBV27	TRBJ1-4	CASSLARGWNEKLFF	TGTGCCAGCAGTTTAGCCCGGGGATGGAATGAAAAACTGTTTTTT
-	once	TRBV6-1	TRBJ1-3	CASSEADILYSGNTIYF	TGTGCCAGCAGTGAAGCGGATATACTCTACTCTGGAAACACCATATATTTT
-	-	TRBV7-9	TRBJ2-6	CASSLGAGGSGANVLTF	TGTGCCAGCAGCCTTGGCGCTGGGGGGAGTGGGGCCAACGTCCTGACTTTC
-	-	TRBV19	TRBJ1-1	CASSIGGTMNTEAFF	TGTGCCAGTAGTATCGGGGGGACCATGAACACTGAAGCTTTCTTT
TRBD1	few	TRBV27	TRBJ1-5	CASSPSTGLGNQPQHF	TGTGCCAGCAGTCCATCGACAGGGTTAGGGAATCAGCCCCAGCATTTT
-	-	TRBV5-8	TRBJ2-1	CASSLFISGNHEQFF	TGTGCCAGCAGCTTATTCATATCGGGTAACCATGAGCAGTTCTTC
-	once	TRBV4-1	TRBJ2-7	CASSRGVLTEQYF	TGCGCCAGCAGCCGCGGGGTCCTCACCGAGCAGTACTTC
-	-	TRBV5-1	TRBJ2-2	CASSLGAGRNTGELFF	TGCGCCAGCAGCTTGGGAGCCGGGAGGAACACCGGGGAGCTGTTTTTT
TRBD2	-	TRBV6-5	TRBJ2-3	CASSLSGTSGITQYF	TGTGCCAGCAGCCTCTCCGGGACTAGCGGGATTACGCAGTATTTT
TRBD1	-	TRBV6-1	TRBJ2-1	CASSVQGAFSEQFF	TGTGCCAGCAGTGTACAGGGGGCGTTCAGTGAGCAGTTCTTC
TRBD2	-	TRBV7-2	TRBJ2-1	CASSPPSGRAKGQFF	TGTGCCAGCAGCCCCCCTAGCGGGAGGGCCAAGGGGCAGTTCTTC
TRBD1	-	TRBV10-2	TRBJ2-7	CASFGQGGEQYF	TGCGCCAGCTTCGGACAGGGGGGCGAGCAGTACTTC
-	-	TRBV10-3	TRBJ2-3	CATEGSDTQYF	TGTGCCACAGAGGGCTCAGATACGCAGTATTTT
TRBD2	-	TRBV5-1	TRBJ2-3	CASSIAGVAADTQYF	TGCGCCAGCAGCATAGCGGGAGTCGCCGCTGATACGCAGTATTTT
TRBD1	few	TRBV7-9	TRBJ2-7	CASSRQGPEQYF	TGTGCCAGCAGCAGACAGGGACCCGAGCAGTACTTC
TRBD1	-	TRBV5-6	TRBJ2-7	CASSPPGQGVLYEQYF	TGTGCCAGCAGCCCTCCGGGACAGGGGGTCCTCTACGAGCAGTACTTC
-	-	TRBV7-2	TRBJ2-1	CASSFQSYNEQFF	TGTGCCAGCAGCTTCCAGTCCTACAATGAGCAGTTCTTC
TRBD1	-	TRBV19	TRBJ1-5	CASKAVAGGIQPQHF	TGTGCCAGTAAGGCCGTCGCAGGGGGTATCCAGCCCCAGCATTTT
-	-	TRBV6-6	TRBJ1-3	CASTDSAQGTTIYF	TGTGCCAGCACCGATTCAGCTCAAGGGACCACCATATATTTT
-	-	TRBV11-2	TRBJ2-7	CASSSSTARVHF	TGTGCCAGCAGCTCCTCAACCGCCAGGGTCCACTTC
-	once	TRBV28	TRBJ1-5	CASSFGKQYSNQPQHF	TGTGCCAGCAGTTTTGGGAAGCAATATAGCAATCAGCCCCAGCATTTT
-	once	TRBV28	TRBJ2-4	CASTAGNIQYF	TGTGCCAGCACCGCGGGGAACATTCAGTACTTC
-	-	TRBV5-1	TRBJ1-1	CASSPMGAGGTEAFF	TGCGCCAGCAGCCCGATGGGGGCTGGAGGCACTGAAGCTTTCTTT
-	-	TRBV5-5	TRBJ1-4	CASSLALFEKLFF	TGTGCCAGCAGCTTGGCCCTTTTTGAAAAACTGTTTTTT
-	-	TRBV11-3	TRBJ1-1	CASNTAPPTEAFF	TGTGCCAGCAATACGGCACCTCCCACTGAAGCTTTCTTT
-	-	TRBV5-1	TRBJ2-1	CASGSTGLYNEQFF	TGCGCCAGCGGATCCACAGGGTTATACAATGAGCAGTTCTTC
-	-	TRBV28	TRBJ2-2	CASSLVGELFF	TGTGCCAGCAGTTTGGTCGGGGAGCTGTTTTTT
-	-	TRBV18	TRBJ2-6	CASSPGQTSNVLTF	TGTGCCAGCTCACCCGGACAGACTTCCAACGTCCTGACTTTC
TRBD2	-	TRBV25-1	TRBJ2-7	CASSLASGAYEQYF	TGTGCCAGCAGTCTCGCCAGCGGGGCCTACGAGCAGTACTTC
-	-	TRBV19	TRBJ1-2	CASSIPQAAAAAYTF	TGTGCCAGTAGTATCCCCCAGGCGGCCGCCGCCGCCTACACCTTC
TRBD1	-	TRBV7-9	TRBJ2-1	CASSLALGQEQFF	TGTGCCAGCAGCTTAGCCCTGGGACAGGAGCAGTTCTTC
-	-	TRBV11-2	TRBJ2-7	CASRTPGRLQYF	TGTGCCAGCAGAACACCCGGGCGGCTCCAGTACTTC
-	-	TRBV7-2	TRBJ2-1	CASSPGGGGYNEQFF	TGTGCCAGCAGCCCTGGGGGCGGGGGATACAATGAGCAGTTCTTC
TRBD2	-	TRBV6-1	TRBJ2-7	CASRFLAGASYEQYF	TGTGCCAGCAGGTTTTTAGCGGGAGCCTCCTACGAGCAGTACTTC